This TCR beta chain emerged from a study of blood T cell repertoires in COVID-19. Study information: The United States, Italy and Spain supplied acute and convalescent COVID-19 samples.

This CDR3 spans 13 amino acids. In germline, CDR1 is SGHNT, CDR2 YENEEA. Trimming took 11 bases from V and 2 from J, leaving 13 bases between them. In the source study's methods: Reference gene primer amplification in the assay estimated nucleated cell counts. Assay used: immunoSEQ multiplex PCR; TCRdb lists only in-frame clones, some missing. The DNA gave D and trimming, while V, J and clone size come from that table. The sample yields roughly 99,000 clones, approximately 88% seen once. The sequence came from a man aged 40-49 years with active or convalescent COVID-19. The genes are TRBV11-3 and TRBJ1-3; the D is unclear. Sequencing input: peripheral blood. The CDR3 DNA sequence: TGTGCCTCTCGCGGGGTTCCTGGAAACACCATATATTTT. This encodes CASRGVPGNTIYF.